This TCR beta chain was sequenced during a study of control samples from healthy donors and cancer patients. This table comes from immunoSEQ multiplex PCR, and its TCRdb copy is limited to in-frame clones, with some not included. The sample contains 70,000 to 80,000 clones, roughly 82% of which appear only once. CDR3 length: 17 residues. Germline-derived CDR1 and CDR2 are LGHNT and FRNRAP. Germline trimming cut 2 bases from V and 3 bases from J; bases unmatched to any gene: 11. The TCR sequence derives from a man in his forties or fifties in good health. Sequenced input: blood. The chain recombines TRBV12-5 with TRBJ2-3; TRBD2 agrees at 7 bases. CDR3 nucleotide sequence: TGTGCTAGTGGTTTGTCGGAGCGGGAAAGGAGAACAGATACGCAGTATTTT. It yields the protein CASGLSERERRTDTQYF. The full variable domain, its missing parts supplied by reference TRBV12-5 and TRBJ2-3, is DARVTQTPRHKVTEMGQEVTMRCQPILGHNTVFWYRQTMMQGLELLAYFRNRAPLDDSGMPKDRFSAEMPDATLATLKIQPSEPRDSAVYFCASGLSERERRTDTQYFGPGTRLTVL.